Listed below are T cell receptor beta chains from one sample, sequenced in a study of cytomegalovirus exposure and HLA in healthy donors. Profiled with immunoSEQ multiplex PCR; TCRdb holds only in-frame clones, not every one. The table lists roughly 35,000 clones. Source material: PBMCs. The receptors here all came from a woman in her 40s in good health and CMV-seropositive. CDR3s include the opening cysteine and the closing phenylalanine or tryptophan. D genes are given only for firm matches.

TRBD2	TRBV30	TRBJ2-7	TGTGCCTGGAGTCTTGGCGGGAGCAACGTAGAGCAGTACTTC	CAWSLGGSNVEQYF
-	TRBV5-1	TRBJ2-2	TGCGCCAGCAGCTTACAGGGCTATGGCGGGGAGCTGTTTTTT	CASSLQGYGGELFF
-	TRBV11-2	TRBJ2-7	TGTGCCAGCAGCTTAGTGCTAGCGCTGCACGAGCAGTACTTC	CASSLVLALHEQYF
TRBD1	TRBV27	TRBJ1-2	TGTGCCAGCAGTTTGAGACAGGGAGGCTATGGCTACACCTTC	CASSLRQGGYGYTF
-	TRBV28	TRBJ2-5	TGTGCCCCCAGGGGCCACCTTAGGACCCAGTACTTC	CAPRGHLRTQYF
-	TRBV27	TRBJ2-2	TGTGCCAGCAGTGCTTTGCGCTCGAACACCGGGGAGCTGTTTTTT	CASSALRSNTGELFF
-	TRBV6-5	TRBJ2-5	TGTGCCAGCAGTCCCGTTATCCCAGAGACCCAGTACTTC	CASSPVIPETQYF
TRBD2	TRBV29-1	TRBJ2-7	TGCAGCGGCGGGACTAGCGAGAACTACGAGCAGTACTTC	CSGGTSENYEQYF
-	TRBV20-1	TRBJ1-1	TGCAGTGGCCGAGGTGAGAACGGAGCTTTCTTT	CSGRGENGAFF
TRBD2	TRBV18	TRBJ2-1	TGTGCCAGCTCACGCGGACTAGCGGGAGACAATGAGCAGTTCTTC	CASSRGLAGDNEQFF
TRBD1	TRBV4-2	TRBJ2-5	TGTGCCAGCAGCCAAGGGGAGGACAGGGGCCAAGAGACCCAGTACTTC	CASSQGEDRGQETQYF
-	TRBV30	TRBJ2-7	TGTGCCTGGAGTGTTCAGGGTTACTACGAGCAGTACTTC	CAWSVQGYYEQYF
TRBD1	TRBV29-1	TRBJ2-3	TGCAGCGCCTCTTGGACAGGGGGTGTTGATACGCAGTATTTT	CSASWTGGVDTQYF
TRBD1	TRBV5-6	TRBJ1-1	TGTGCCAGCAGCCAAGGACAGGGTCTCACCAACACTGAAGCTTTCTTT	CASSQGQGLTNTEAFF
-	TRBV2	TRBJ2-4	TGTGCCAGCAGTGACACTATTAGGAGCATTCAGTACTTC	CASSDTIRSIQYF
TRBD2	TRBV6-5	TRBJ2-1	TGTGCCAGCAGTCTTGGCGGGAGTCTCAATGAGCAGTTCTTC	CASSLGGSLNEQFF
-	TRBV29-1	TRBJ1-2	TGCAGCGTTACTGTGGGGACTTATGGCTACACCTTC	CSVTVGTYGYTF
-	TRBV2	TRBJ2-7	TGTGCCAGCATTGCCTACCCCTACGAGCAGTACTTC	CASIAYPYEQYF
TRBD2	TRBV2	TRBJ2-5	TGTGCCAGCAGGGGCTCTTTAGCGGGAGATAAGGAGACCCAGTACTTC	CASRGSLAGDKETQYF
TRBD2	TRBV7-9	TRBJ2-7	TGTGCCAGCAGCTTCTCGGGAGGCATCTACGAGCAGTACTTC	CASSFSGGIYEQYF
-	TRBV4-1	TRBJ1-5	TGCGCCAGCAGCACCCGACAGGTTAGCAATCAGCCCCAGCATTTT	CASSTRQVSNQPQHF
-	TRBV29-1	TRBJ2-5	TGCAGCGTTGAAGGGAGGGTGGCGGAGACCCAGTACTTC	CSVEGRVAETQYF
TRBD1	TRBV19	TRBJ1-2	TGTGCCAGTAGTATAGATTGGCAGGGGGGCGTGTATGGCTACACCTTC	CASSIDWQGGVYGYTF
TRBD2	TRBV5-1	TRBJ2-1	TGCGCCAGCAGCTTTGTAGCGGGAGGGCCGAATGAGCAGTTCTTC	CASSFVAGGPNEQFF
TRBD2	TRBV7-2	TRBJ2-7	TGTGCCAGCAGCTTAGGCCCCCCGGGGACTAGTGGAAGCGCCTACGAGCAGTACTTC	CASSLGPPGTSGSAYEQYF
-	TRBV28	TRBJ1-2	TGTGCCAGCAACCAACAGGGCCGTGGCTACACCTTC	CASNQQGRGYTF
-	TRBV19	TRBJ1-5	TGTGCCAGTTCGTTAACAGGCACCTCGGTCGCATATAGCAATCAGCCCCAGCATTTT	CASSLTGTSVAYSNQPQHF
TRBD1	TRBV18	TRBJ1-5	TGTGCCAGCTCATCCGGGACAGGCAATCAGCCCCAGCATTTT	CASSSGTGNQPQHF
-	TRBV5-6	TRBJ2-2	TGTGCCAGCAGCTTGGTGATAGACGGGGAGCTGTTTTTT	CASSLVIDGELFF
-	TRBV27	TRBJ1-5	TGTGCCAGCAGTCCCCATACAGGGTCCGGCAATCAGCCCCAGCATTTT	CASSPHTGSGNQPQHF
-	TRBV6-1	TRBJ1-5	TGTGCCAGCAGTCCAGGGTATCTTCAGCCCCAGCATTTT	CASSPGYLQPQHF
TRBD2	TRBV28	TRBJ2-1	TGTGCCAGCAGGGGACTAGCGGGTTACAGCTCCTACAATGAGCAGTTCTTC	CASRGLAGYSSYNEQFF
TRBD2	TRBV18	TRBJ2-1	TGTGCCAGCTCACGCGGGGGGGAATCCTACAATGAGCAGTTCTTC	CASSRGGESYNEQFF
-	TRBV9	TRBJ1-1	TGTGCCAGCAGCGTGCAGGGGACGAACACTGAAGCTTTCTTT	CASSVQGTNTEAFF
-	TRBV9	TRBJ2-7	TGTGCCAGCAGCGAAGCGGGTGTTGGCGAGCAGTACTTC	CASSEAGVGEQYF
TRBD2	TRBV27	TRBJ2-1	TGTGCCAGCAGTTTATTGACTAGCGGGGACAATGAGCAGTTCTTC	CASSLLTSGDNEQFF
-	TRBV20-1	TRBJ2-1	TGCAGTGATCCTAGTCACAATGAGCAGTTCTTC	CSDPSHNEQFF
-	TRBV28	TRBJ1-2	TGTGCCAGCAGTCAAAGGGGGTACGGCTACACCTTC	CASSQRGYGYTF
-	TRBV30	TRBJ1-1	TGTGCCTGGAAGCTACAGGGAGCGGAAGCTTTCTTT	CAWKLQGAEAFF
TRBD1	TRBV4-1	TRBJ2-3	TGCGCCAGCAGCCAAGTGGGGCAAGGGGACAGGTATTTT	CASSQVGQGDRYF
TRBD1	TRBV29-1	TRBJ2-1	TGCAGCGTAAGACAGGGCGGTGATGAGCAGTTCTTC	CSVRQGGDEQFF
-	TRBV20-1	TRBJ1-2	TGCAGTGCCAATGGGGTAGCGGACACCTTC	CSANGVADTF
-	TRBV5-4	TRBJ2-1	TGTGCCAGCAGTCAGGCCCCCCGGGGTAGCAATGAGCAGTTCTTC	CASSQAPRGSNEQFF
-	TRBV19	TRBJ1-1	TGTGCCAGTAGTATAGGTGGTACTGAAGGGGCGTCGGAAGCTTTCTTT	CASSIGGTEGASEAFF
-	TRBV7-9	TRBJ1-5	TGTGCCAGCAGCTCTACGCCTCTAGCCGGGTTGGGTCAGCCCCAGCATTTT	CASSSTPLAGLGQPQHF
-	TRBV7-6	TRBJ2-2	TGTGCCAGCAGCCGACCCCCGGGACTCGGTGCTAACACCGGGGAGCTGTTTTTT	CASSRPPGLGANTGELFF
TRBD2	TRBV6-5	TRBJ2-7	TGTGCCAGCACCCGACTAGCGGGCACCTACGAGCAGTACTTC	CASTRLAGTYEQYF
-	TRBV29-1	TRBJ2-1	TGCAGCGTGGCCGGGGACACCAAGGGCAATGAGCAGTTCTTC	CSVAGDTKGNEQFF
TRBD1	TRBV7-9	TRBJ1-1	TGTGCCAGCAGCTCCCGGGACAGTGGCACTTTCTTT	CASSSRDSGTFF
TRBD1	TRBV7-2	TRBJ2-7	TGTGCCAGCAGCTTAACGTTACAGGGGGACGAGCAGTACTTC	CASSLTLQGDEQYF
-	TRBV7-2	TRBJ1-1	TGTGCCAGCAGCTTCTCGGGGGACACTGAAGCTTTCTTT	CASSFSGDTEAFF
-	TRBV6-5	TRBJ1-2	TGTGCCAGCACCCCAGGTCCAGACTATGGCTACACCTTC	CASTPGPDYGYTF
TRBD2	TRBV4-2	TRBJ2-6	TGTGCCAGCAGGGCAGCAAGCGGGAGGGCCCTTTCTGGGGCCAACGTCCTGACTTTC	CASRAASGRALSGANVLTF
-	TRBV5-1	TRBJ2-7	TGCGCCAGCAGCTCGATGACAGGACCTCCGGGTTACGAGCAGTACTTC	CASSSMTGPPGYEQYF
TRBD1	TRBV13	TRBJ1-2	TGTGCCAGCAGCCAGGGCCAGGGGGGCCCCTATGGCTACACCTTC	CASSQGQGGPYGYTF
TRBD1	TRBV29-1	TRBJ1-2	TGCAGCGTTGAAGATCAAAGCAAGTCAGGGGGATACTATGGCTACACCTTC	CSVEDQSKSGGYYGYTF
TRBD2	TRBV6-5	TRBJ2-3	TGTGCCAGCAGTCGACTAGCGGGAGGTACAGATACGCAGTATTTT	CASSRLAGGTDTQYF
TRBD1	TRBV7-2	TRBJ2-7	TGTGCCAGCAGCCCTTGGACAGGGGCAGTCTACGAGCAGTACTTC	CASSPWTGAVYEQYF
-	TRBV2	TRBJ2-7	TGTGCCAGCAGTGGGCAGAACTACGAGCAGTACTTC	CASSGQNYEQYF
TRBD1	TRBV5-8	TRBJ2-1	TGTGCCAGCAGCTACACAGGGGCAAATGAGCAGTTCTTC	CASSYTGANEQFF